This T cell receptor (beta chain) was observed in a study of cytomegalovirus exposure and HLA in healthy donors. Findings and caveats of the study: CMV antigen specificity was confirmed in vitro for three CMV-associated chains.

Sequenced by immunoSEQ multiplex PCR; TCRdb stores in-frame clones only, minus some. The sample shows about 150,000 clones, approximately 86% of them seen only once. Germline CDR1 reads MNHEY; CDR2 reads SVGAGI. This CDR3 has 14 amino acids. The J segment lost 2 bases and the V segment lost 8 bases, leaving 8 bases of the junction unmatched. In regard to this clone: The target antigen is unknown.

This TCR was recovered from a man between 18 and 35 years old in good health and CMV-seropositive. V is TRBV6-5 and J is TRBJ1-1, with 7 bases that match TRBD1. Sequencing input: PBMCs. The CDR3 protein is CASRLDRRNTEAFF. The CDR3 bases are TGTGCCAGCCGCCTGGACAGGAGAAACACTGAAGCTTTCTTT.